Listed below are T cell receptor beta chains from one sample, sequenced in a study of shared clonotypes between healthy human individuals. Assay: immunoSEQ multiplex PCR; the TCRdb copy retains only in-frame clones and omits some. The profile shows some 800,000 clones, 80% to 95% of them singletons. Material for sequencing was naive CD8+ T cells sorted from blood. All receptors come from a man under 40 in good health. CDR3s include the opening cysteine and the closing phenylalanine or tryptophan. A D gene is named only where the DNA matches it firmly. Clone size is stated in some rows and not others, as once, few, many or a class when expanded.

j_call v_call d_call clone_size cdr3_aa
TRBJ2-4 TRBV30 NA NA CAWSVPGLAKNIQYF
TRBJ2-7 TRBV25-1 NA NA CASTREGDKQYF
TRBJ2-3 TRBV29-1 NA NA CSVVEDTQYF
TRBJ1-5 TRBV19 NA once CASTTGNQPQHF
TRBJ2-7 TRBV5-4 TRBD1 NA CASSHRDSVYEQYF
TRBJ2-1 TRBV18 NA once CASSPLPGLSSYNEQFF
TRBJ2-2 TRBV2 TRBD2 NA CASGGGELNTGELFF
TRBJ2-3 TRBV7-9 NA NA CASSLALGFTDTQYF
TRBJ2-7 TRBV27 TRBD2 NA CASSATSGRSSYEQYF
TRBJ2-3 TRBV7-7 TRBD2 NA CASSLEVGGMQDTQYF
TRBJ2-2 TRBV27 TRBD1 NA CASSLDRAVGELFF
TRBJ2-7 TRBV7-9 TRBD2 NA CASSSHTTSGNYEQYF
TRBJ2-7 TRBV5-1 NA NA CASSPTRGVPSYEQYF
TRBJ2-7 TRBV30 NA NA CAWSVMALSYEQYF
TRBJ1-2 TRBV7-9 NA NA CASSLGVGVYGYTF
TRBJ2-7 TRBV28 NA once CASSLWVGSYEQYF
TRBJ2-6 TRBV7-9 NA NA CASSPGPGGTGANVLTF
TRBJ2-1 TRBV5-6 NA NA CASSLAAGSHEQFF
TRBJ2-7 TRBV28 TRBD2 NA CASTRSGRSYEQYF
TRBJ2-1 TRBV7-9 TRBD2 few CASRRGASGSYNEQFF
TRBJ2-3 TRBV5-4 NA NA CASSLEAATDTQYF
TRBJ2-5 TRBV11-3 TRBD2 NA CASSPGLAVQETQYF
TRBJ2-1 TRBV9 TRBD2 NA CASSVALQRLAGENNEQFF
TRBJ2-3 TRBV7-9 NA NA CASSSRWRDGTDTQYF
TRBJ2-3 TRBV7-8 NA NA CASSISGSTDTQYF
TRBJ2-7 TRBV6-5 NA many CASSQDRSEQYF
TRBJ2-3 TRBV7-9 NA NA CASSLGGQLSTDTQYF